This TCR beta chain is drawn from a study of blood T cell repertoires in COVID-19. Study background: Researchers got acute and convalescent COVID-19 samples from the United States, Italy and Spain.

V lost 0 bases to trimming and J lost 6 bases; unmatched junction nucleotides: 4. The germline gives CDR1 LGHNA, CDR2 YSLEER. This CDR3 is 15 amino acids long. The protocol was immunoSEQ multiplex PCR, while the TCRdb copy is restricted to in-frame clones and leaves out a portion. The sample comprises about 29,000 clones, approximately 80% of which are singletons, and about 42% rests with the top ten. The source material was peripheral blood. This sequence originates from a woman in her seventies with acute or convalescent COVID-19. This chain joins TRBV4-3 and TRBJ1-2; 10 bases are shared with TRBD1. The CDR3 protein is CASSQEGQGWDGYTF. Here the CDR3 DNA reads TGCGCCAGCAGCCAAGAGGGACAGGGGTGGGATGGCTACACCTTC.